These T cell receptor beta chains were read from a single sample in a study of patients and donors after allogeneic stem cell transplantation. From the RT-PCR reads, TCRdb called clonotypes with MiXCR, one entry per CDR3 protein. The sample carries over 2,000 distinct CDR3 sequences, roughly 18% recorded once. Sequencing was done on a sample of blood, either unsorted or a sorted T cell fraction (not recorded which). The receptors originated from a human donor who was either an allogeneic HSCT recipient or a stem cell or donor lymphocyte infusion donor (not recorded which). It is not recorded whose cells these are; they may come from a transplant donor. Both conserved end residues are trimmed from each CDR3.

J: TRBJ2-5; V: TRBV29-1; CDR3: SVSARETQY
J: TRBJ2-1; V: TRBV5-6; CDR3: ASSLDRGLRNEQF
J: TRBJ2-1; V: TRBV12-3/TRBV12-4; CDR3: ASSLEGREGI
J: TRBJ1-1; V: TRBV30; CDR3: AWSVKMNTEAF
J: TRBJ2-4; V: TRBV7-2; CDR3: ASSIRGQLAKNIQY
J: TRBJ2-3; V: TRBV7-2; CDR3: ASSLVGAIDTQY
J: TRBJ2-2; V: TRBV29-1; CDR3: SVPTPGQENTGELF
J: TRBJ2-4; V: TRBV7-6; CDR3: ASSSEQGRAKNIQY
J: TRBJ2-5; V: TRBV2; CDR3: ASNRDRVQETQY
J: TRBJ2-3; V: TRBV6-1; CDR3: ASSGTARGTDTQY
J: TRBJ2-1; V: TRBV29-1; CDR3: SVSLGGEQF
J: TRBJ1-6; V: TRBV12-3/TRBV12-4; CDR3: ASSRSGNSPLH
J: TRBJ2-7; V: TRBV20-1; CDR3: SASDRGLSKQY
J: TRBJ2-3; V: TRBV7-7; CDR3: ASSLASTDTQY
J: TRBJ2-7; V: TRBV28; CDR3: ASSEQTGSYEQY
J: TRBJ1-2; V: TRBV6-6; CDR3: ASNGLPPNYGYT
J: TRBJ2-3; V: TRBV28; CDR3: ASSLAGYSTDTQY
J: TRBJ2-2; V: TRBV6-1; CDR3: ASSVIYRGGELF
J: TRBJ1-3; V: TRBV9; CDR3: ASSAGGYSGNTIY
J: TRBJ2-1; V: TRBV27; CDR3: ASRGLAGAWPGEQF
J: TRBJ2-2; V: TRBV30; CDR3: AWSSAGGDTGELF
J: TRBJ1-2; V: TRBV7-9; CDR3: ASSFRGQFYGYT
J: TRBJ2-4; V: TRBV28; CDR3: ASSQAGRHIQY
J: TRBJ2-7; V: TRBV5-4; CDR3: ASSSALAGVYEQY
J: TRBJ1-6; V: TRBV5-1; CDR3: ASSRGQGDSPLH
J: TRBJ2-3; V: TRBV9; CDR3: ASSAAAGGTDTQY
J: TRBJ1-2; V: TRBV6-5; CDR3: ASSRRTGYGYT
J: TRBJ2-1; V: TRBV4-2; CDR3: ASSQDLGGQF
J: TRBJ2-2; V: TRBV20-1; CDR3: SARRQNTGELF
J: TRBJ1-2; V: TRBV5-6; CDR3: ASNREEAGAYGYT
J: TRBJ2-1; V: TRBV7-3; CDR3: ASSSFIGSGNEQF
J: TRBJ2-6; V: TRBV5-1; CDR3: ASSLRTGANVLT
J: TRBJ2-7; V: TRBV5-5; CDR3: ASHRVAQGDEQY
J: TRBJ2-5; V: TRBV30; CDR3: AWTHRVKETQY
J: TRBJ1-5; V: TRBV12-3/TRBV12-4; CDR3: ASSSYRGGNQPQH
J: TRBJ2-3; V: TRBV7-3; CDR3: ASSSTGLAVDTQY
J: TRBJ2-2; V: TRBV6-5; CDR3: ASRAPGQFRWTGELF
J: TRBJ2-7; V: TRBV20-1; CDR3: SARDGAGPYEQY
J: TRBJ2-5; V: TRBV19; CDR3: ASSSSGQETQY
J: TRBJ2-7; V: TRBV7-2; CDR3: ASSFSGGYYEQY
J: TRBJ2-5; V: TRBV4-2; CDR3: ASSQVAGADLETQY
J: TRBJ2-3; V: TRBV7-6; CDR3: ASSSQGAEGTDTQY
J: TRBJ1-1; V: TRBV2; CDR3: ASSSRGGNTEAF
J: TRBJ2-1; V: TRBV9; CDR3: ASSPGTSGGNEQF
J: TRBJ1-1; V: TRBV7-9; CDR3: ASSPSGSYISVRAF
J: TRBJ2-2; V: TRBV5-1; CDR3: ACRDGNTGELF
J: TRBJ1-5; V: TRBV10-3; CDR3: AISESGGPDQPQH
J: TRBJ1-1; V: TRBV12-3/TRBV12-4; CDR3: ASTPGQSNTEAF
J: TRBJ2-5; V: TRBV28; CDR3: ASSLSGQETQY
J: TRBJ1-2; V: TRBV5-1; CDR3: ASSLGDRNYGYT
J: TRBJ2-3; V: TRBV5-6; CDR3: ASSSYRVSTDTQY
J: TRBJ1-2; V: TRBV20-1; CDR3: SARDRAGTGSSLDYGYT
J: TRBJ1-1; V: TRBV12-3/TRBV12-4; CDR3: ASSFEALPNTEAF
J: TRBJ2-7; V: TRBV27; CDR3: ASSRENTGDPYEQY
J: TRBJ2-5; V: TRBV7-9; CDR3: ASIGGAAETQY
J: TRBJ2-1; V: TRBV2; CDR3: ASSEAGPYNEQF